What follows are 18 T cell receptor beta chains derived from one specimen sequenced in a study of cytomegalovirus exposure and HLA in healthy donors. Primers for the PCR totalled 60 Vbeta and 13 Jbeta. Clones were read by immunoSEQ multiplex PCR, and TCRdb kept only the in-frame ones, dropping some. The sample has 150,000 or so clones, roughly 81% seen once. The sequencing input was PBMCs. The receptor source for this set is a woman under 30 in good health and CMV-seronegative.

The chain couples TRBV6-1 to TRBJ2-4; 9 bases match TRBD1. Per the germline V gene, CDR1 is MNHNS and CDR2 is SASEGT. The CDR3 runs to 13 residues. V lost 7 bases, J lost 8 bases, and 6 bases stayed unmatched. CDR3 sequence reads: CASKGQGGYIQYF. CDR3 nucleotides: TGTGCCAGCAAGGGACAGGGAGGGTACATTCAGTACTTC.

This chain connects TRBV6-4 to TRBJ2-3; 8 bases align to TRBD1. CDR3 length: 16 residues. CDR1 MRHNA and CDR2 SNTAGT come from the germline V gene. V dropped 2 bases and J dropped 5; count of bases not matched to a gene: 9. As DNA, the CDR3 is TGTGCCAGCAGTGACCGACCGGGGACAGGAGGAGATACGCAGTATTTT. Protein: CASSDRPGTGGDTQYF.

The CDR3 sequence is CAISGRDRNYEQYF. The DNA of the CDR3 is TGTGCCATCAGTGGTCGGGACAGGAACTACGAGCAGTACTTC. The chain is built from TRBV10-3 and TRBJ2-7; 8 positions agree with TRBD1. V shed 4 bases, J shed 3 bases, and the junction held 5 bases outside the gene matches. Germline V gene data show CDR1 as ENHRY and CDR2 as SYGVKD. The length of the CDR3 is 14 residues.

The J gene is TRBJ2-2, the V gene TRBV28; D might be TRBD1 (6 bases). In germline, CDR1 is MDHEN, CDR2 SYDVKM. Trimming shortened V by 3 bases and J by 7 bases, and 9 bases separated the two germline ends. CDR3 size: 13 residues. The CDR3 sequence is CASSFQGFGELFF. CDR3 bases: TGTGCCAGCAGTTTCCAGGGGTTCGGGGAGCTGTTTTTT. The full variable domain, its missing parts supplied by reference TRBV28 and TRBJ2-2, is DVKVTQSSRYLVKRTGEKVFLECVQDMDHENMFWYRQDPGLGLRLIYFSYDVKMKEKGDIPEGYSVSREKKERFSLILESASTNQTSMYLCASSFQGFGELFFGEGSRLTVL.

The chain links TRBV29-1 to TRBJ2-7; the match to TRBD1 covers 9 bases. The CDR3 is 13 residues long. The germline V gene encodes CDR1 SQVTM and CDR2 ANQGSEA. With V trimmed by 7 bases and J by 7 bases, 11 bases remained unmatched. The CDR3 sequence is CSGRDRVNEEQYF. CDR3 sequence (DNA): TGCAGCGGGCGGGACAGGGTGAATGAAGAGCAGTACTTC.

The rearrangement uses TRBV28 and TRBJ2-7, with TRBD1 matching 8 bases. V lost 11 bases and J lost 3; bases outside the gene matches: 12. CDR1 and CDR2 from the germline V gene are MDHEN and SYDVKM. CDR3 length: 14 residues. CDR3 in amino acids: CAANAGTGNYEQYF. Here the CDR3 DNA reads TGTGCCGCTAACGCCGGGACAGGCAACTACGAGCAGTACTTC.

In this sample, this clone turned up a few times. V and J are TRBV19 and TRBJ2-7, with a possible D match to TRBD1 (7 bases). The V end was cut by 3 bases, the J end by 3 bases, with 12 bases between. This CDR3 is 14 amino acids long. Looked up from germline, CDR1 is LNHDA and CDR2 is SQIVND (reference sequence). CDR3 region: CASSIGQGGYEQYF. In DNA form, the CDR3 reads TGTGCCAGTAGTATCGGGCAGGGGGGCTACGAGCAGTACTTC.

The rearrangement joins TRBV30 to TRBJ2-7, with 7 bases matching TRBD2. Per germline, CDR1 GTSNPN and CDR2 SVGIG (reference sequence). The CDR3 contains 14 residues. Trimming took 2 bases from V and 2 from J; bases not matched to a gene: 6. For the CDR3, the DNA is TGTGCCTGGAGTACATCTAGCGGTCCCTACGAGCAGTACTTC. Protein sequence: CAWSTSSGPYEQYF.

The DNA of the CDR3 is TGTGCCAGCAGTAAATCAGGCTACAATGAGCAGTTCTTC. Translating gives CASSKSGYNEQFF. This chain connects TRBV6-1 to TRBJ2-1; no clear D gene. The CDR3 covers 13 residues. V was trimmed by 5 bases and J by 3 bases, leaving 8 bases between them. Germline-derived CDR1 and CDR2 are MNHNS and SASEGT.

The rearrangement links TRBV30 to TRBJ1-6; D perhaps matches TRBD1 (5 bases). The CDR3 contains 15 residues. Trimming cost V 2 bases and J 8 bases, with 16 bases left between them. Germline CDR1 is GTSNPN and CDR2 is SVGIG (reference sequence). As DNA, the CDR3 is TGTGCCTGGAGTCCGGGCCAGGGCCCGGATTCACCCCTCCACTTT. Protein sequence: CAWSPGQGPDSPLHF.

This CDR3 is CASSVRELDYEQYF. DNA for the CDR3: TGCGCCAGCAGTGTCAGGGAACTGGACTACGAGCAGTACTTC. This chain connects TRBV4-1 to TRBJ2-7, with D possibly being TRBD1 (5 bases). CDR3 length equals 14 residues. The V gene's germline CDR1 is MGHRA and CDR2 YSYEKL. Trimming removed 6 bases at V and 3 bases at J, with 15 bases between.

V is TRBV5-1 and J is TRBJ2-5, with D possibly matching TRBD1 (6 bases). The CDR3 covers 14 residues. Trimming shortened V by 3 bases and J by 1 base, and 10 bases separated the two germline ends. The germline V gene has CDR1 SGHRS and CDR2 YFSETQ. The CDR3 region has the DNA TGCGCCAGCAGCTACCGACAGGCCCAAGAGACCCAGTACTTC. Translated: CASSYRQAQETQYF.

The V gene is TRBV11-2, the J gene TRBJ2-7; maybe TRBD1 (6 bases). This CDR3 comprises 19 residues. CDR1 SGHAT and CDR2 FQNNGV come from the germline V gene. Between the trimmed V and J ends, which lost 0 bases and 2 bases, there was a span of 23 bases. CDR3: CASSLESTRGFLGTYEQYF. CDR3 nucleotide sequence: TGTGCCAGCAGCTTAGAAAGTACCAGGGGATTTCTGGGGACCTACGAGCAGTACTTC.

This clone has a handful of counts. The CDR3 DNA follows: TGTGCCAGCAGTGATAATTCACGGGACGAGCAGTACTTC. It encodes CASSDNSRDEQYF. The rearrangement links TRBV6-1 to TRBJ2-7; D is unclear. CDR1 and CDR2 (germline): MNHNS, SASEGT. V was trimmed by 3 bases and J by 5 bases, leaving 11 bases between them. CDR3 length: 13 residues.

Regarding this clone: One end of the junction does not line up with germline, which may come from a read error. The V gene is TRBV19, the J gene TRBJ2-1; 9 nucleotides agree with TRBD1. The CDR3 is 13 amino acids. Germline lookup yields CDR1 LNHDA and CDR2 SQIVND (reference sequence). The CDR3 DNA sequence: TGTGCCAGTAGCGACGACAGGGGGAATGCGCAGTTCTTC. This encodes CASSDDRGNAQFF.

The rearrangement uses TRBV27 and TRBJ2-7, with a tentative D call TRBD1 (6 bases). Trimming took off 3 bases at V and 4 bases at J, with 19 bases between the two ends. The CDR3 has 16 amino acids. Looked up from germline, CDR1 is MNHEY and CDR2 is SMNVEV (reference sequence). The CDR3 nucleotides are TGTGCCAGCAGTTTCGATGCCTCGACAGGCGCGTACGAGCAGTACTTC. Protein: CASSFDASTGAYEQYF.

With regard to this clone: Other DNA variants within this sample encode the same CDR3. The rearrangement links TRBV28 to TRBJ2-7, with D maybe TRBD1 (5 bases). This CDR3 spans 13 amino acids. Germline CDR1 reads MDHEN; CDR2 reads SYDVKM. Trimming removed 2 bases from V and 3 bases from J, with 8 bases in between. The CDR3 loop is CASSLGQGYEQYF. The CDR3 region has the DNA TGTGCCAGCAGTTTAGGGCAGGGCTACGAGCAGTACTTC.

The J gene is TRBJ2-5, the V gene TRBV29-1, with TRBD1 identical over 7 bases. The CDR3 is made up of 13 amino acids. V lost 6 bases and J lost 4; bases outside the gene matches: 8. Per the germline V gene, CDR1 is SQVTM and CDR2 is ANQGSEA. DNA of the CDR3: TGCAGCGTGAGAAGGGGGCGAGGAGAGACCCAGTACTTC. Encoded protein: CSVRRGRGETQYF. Based on the CDR3 plus reference TRBV29-1 and TRBJ2-5, the full variable domain is SAVISQKPSRDICQRGTSLTIQCQVDSQVTMMFWYRQQPGQSLTLIATANQGSEATYESGFVIDKFPISRPNLTFSTLTVSNMSPEDSSIYLCSVRRGRGETQYFGPGTRLLVL.